This TCR beta chain came from a study of shared clonotypes between healthy human individuals. CDR3 length: 11 residues. Trimming pared 2 bases from V and 7 bases from J, leaving 3 bases between. Germline CDR1 SGHDN, CDR2 FVKESK. Sequenced by immunoSEQ multiplex PCR; TCRdb stores in-frame clones only, minus some. The sample carries approximately 1.5 million clones, approximately 98.5% recorded once. The split of CD4+ cells yielded CD45RA+ naive and CD45RA-negative memory subsets. Study results and limitations: Naive CD4 clonotype sharing across a few donors was about 5.3%. Non-shared clonotypes were found to have lower generation probabilities than the clonotypes that were shared by all four of the sorted-subset donors.

On this clone: Its antigen remains unidentified.

The chain joins TRBV14 to TRBJ2-1; no definite D call. The sequencing input was naive CD4+ T cells sorted from blood. Documented subset: CD45RA+ positively selected. The source of this sequence is a man aged 30 to 39 in good health. The CDR3 protein is CASSQLNEQFF. The CDR3 DNA sequence: TGTGCCAGCAGCCAACTGAATGAGCAGTTCTTC.